Here is one T cell receptor beta chain with its context. Antigen specificity is unknown. The method was immunoSEQ multiplex PCR; TCRdb's version includes in-frame clones alone and lacks a portion of them. The sample includes about 420,000 clones, over 75% of them seen just once. This entry belongs to a study of Ad26.COV2.S vaccination and SARS-CoV-2 variants. On the study more broadly: Donor participated within the Ad26.COV2.S arm of the COV1001 trial. Study-level findings and limits: Vaccinees displayed broader spike-specific TCR repertoires than placebo recipients. Similar non-spike TCR breadth was observed in recipients of vaccine and of placebo.

With 5 bases clipped from V and 7 bases from J, the junction kept 8 bases outside the gene matches. Looked up from germline, CDR1 is SGHVS and CDR2 is FNYEAQ. This CDR3 spans 14 amino acids. Stated treatment: over 15 received Ad26.COV2.S at low or high dose, single or two shots; five or six received placebo; per-sample allocation not given. Sampling occurred on day 63 after the first vaccine or placebo injection. The rearrangement uses TRBV7-6 and TRBJ1-2, with 9 bases that match TRBD1. This sequence was found in a person between 18 and 65 years old who received the Ad26.COV2.S COVID-19 vaccine or a placebo. Sample: peripheral blood, taken in a trial of Ad26.COV2.S vaccine versus placebo. CDR3 sequence reads: CASSPRDRASGYTF. In DNA, the CDR3 is TGTGCCAGCAGCCCCCGGGACAGGGCGTCTGGCTACACCTTC.